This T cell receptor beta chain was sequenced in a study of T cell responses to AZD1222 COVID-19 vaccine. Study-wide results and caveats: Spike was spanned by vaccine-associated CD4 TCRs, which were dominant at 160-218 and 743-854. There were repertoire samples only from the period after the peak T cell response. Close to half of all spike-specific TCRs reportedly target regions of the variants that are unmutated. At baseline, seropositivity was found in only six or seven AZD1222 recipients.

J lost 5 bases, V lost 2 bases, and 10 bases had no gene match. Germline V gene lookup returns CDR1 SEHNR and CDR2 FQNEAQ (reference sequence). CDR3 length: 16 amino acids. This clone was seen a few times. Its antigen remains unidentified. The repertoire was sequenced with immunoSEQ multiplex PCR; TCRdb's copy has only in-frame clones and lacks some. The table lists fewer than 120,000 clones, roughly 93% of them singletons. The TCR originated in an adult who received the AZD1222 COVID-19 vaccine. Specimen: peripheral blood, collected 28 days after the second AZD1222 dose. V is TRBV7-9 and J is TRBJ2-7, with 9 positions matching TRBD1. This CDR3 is CASSLQGTGKLHEQYF. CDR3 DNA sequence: TGTGCCAGCAGCTTACAAGGGACAGGGAAATTGCACGAGCAGTACTTC.